This T cell receptor beta chain is from a study of T-cell reconstitution after alpha-beta-depleted transplantation in children. This clonotype was counted many times. Construction of the TCRbeta library involved unique molecular identifiers. TCRdb analysed the PCR reads with MiXCR anew, one entry per CDR3 protein. The table shows 240,000 or so distinct CDR3 sequences, with around 7.5% occurring only once. The sequencing used PBMCs, mostly from graft donor cells, collected 180 days after TCRalphabeta/CD19-depleted stem cell transplant. This clonotype originated in a male patient younger than 18 who had a stem cell transplant for acute lymphoblastic leukemia, so the T cells may come from the graft donor.

The CDR3 bases are TGCAGTGCAAGGAACTCTGGAAACACCATATATTTT. Translation: CSARNSGNTIYF. V usage is TRBV20-1 and J usage is TRBJ1-3, with D unresolved. The V and J ends lost 6 bases and 0 bases respectively, with 6 bases between them. The CDR3 spans 12 residues. CDR1 is DFQATT, CDR2 SNEGSKA, per germline (reference sequence).